This TCR beta chain was obtained from a study of post-analysis software for immune sequencing data. The study's findings and limits: Diversity measured as normalized Chao1 was significantly lower in multiple sclerosis patients than in controls. There were a handful of TRBV segments more frequent in patients than controls, and TRBV5-6, TRBV5-1 and TRBV20-1 were among them.

With 3 bases removed from V and 3 bases from J, the gap between germline ends came to 8 bases. This CDR3 contains 12 residues. Germline assignment: CDR1 DFQATT and CDR2 SNEGSKA (reference sequence). About this clonotype: Its target is unknown.

Incorporated into the TCR beta cDNA libraries were unique molecular identifiers, which served to reduce PCR and sequencing biases. TCRdb independently ran MiXCR on the PCR reads; one entry per CDR3 protein. The table includes roughly 540,000 distinct CDR3 sequences, around 34% detected once. The material sequenced was blood. The sequence derives from a girl aged 2 to 17 with multiple sclerosis. V is TRBV20-1 and J is TRBJ2-5, with no clear D. CDR3 DNA: TGCAGTGCTAGCCCCCTAAAAGAGACCCAGTACTTC. Translation: CSASPLKETQYF.